This T cell receptor beta chain was captured by sequencing in a study of blood T cell repertoires in COVID-19. TCRdb keeps only in-frame clones here, not all; method: immunoSEQ multiplex PCR. Altogether about 130,000 clones are present, roughly 82% being singletons, with the ten largest covering about 5.4%. Germline V CDR1 and CDR2: MNHEY, SVGEGT. The CDR3 is 14 residues long. Trimming took off 2 bases at V and 0 bases at J, with 6 bases between the two ends. The gene calls are TRBV6-2 or TRBV6-3 and TRBJ2-3; D gene unclear. The specimen was peripheral blood. This clonotype was obtained from a human donor in a cohort sampled during active COVID-19. The CDR3 reads CASSYITSTDTQYF. As DNA, the CDR3 is TGTGCCAGCAGTTACATTACTAGCACAGATACGCAGTATTTT.